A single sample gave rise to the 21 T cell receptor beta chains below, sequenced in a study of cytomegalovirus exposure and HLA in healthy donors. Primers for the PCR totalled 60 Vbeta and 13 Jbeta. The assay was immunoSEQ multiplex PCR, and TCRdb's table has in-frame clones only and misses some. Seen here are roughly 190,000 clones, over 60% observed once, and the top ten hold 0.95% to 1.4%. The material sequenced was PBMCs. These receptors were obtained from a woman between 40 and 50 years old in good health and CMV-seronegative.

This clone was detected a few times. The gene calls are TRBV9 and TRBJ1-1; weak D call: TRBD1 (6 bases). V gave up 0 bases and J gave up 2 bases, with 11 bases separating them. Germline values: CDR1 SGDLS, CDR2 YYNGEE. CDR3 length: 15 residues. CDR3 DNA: TGTGCCAGCAGCGTAGAGCCAGGGGTAAACACTGAAGCTTTCTTT. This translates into CASSVEPGVNTEAFF.

CDR3: CASSFSGGSTGELFF. In DNA, the CDR3 is TGTGCCAGCAGCTTTAGCGGGGGCTCGACCGGGGAGCTGTTTTTT. This chain links TRBV9 with TRBJ2-2, with TRBD2 identical over 9 bases. The length of the CDR3 is 15 residues. The V segment lost 4 bases and the J segment 5 bases; nucleotides outside the gene matches: 6. Per the germline V gene, CDR1 is SGDLS and CDR2 is YYNGEE.

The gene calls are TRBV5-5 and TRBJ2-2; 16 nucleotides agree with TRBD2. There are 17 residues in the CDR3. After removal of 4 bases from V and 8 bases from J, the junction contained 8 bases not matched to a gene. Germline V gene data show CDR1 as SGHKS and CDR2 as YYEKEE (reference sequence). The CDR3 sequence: CASSKGLAGGPGGELFF. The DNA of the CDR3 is TGTGCCAGCAGCAAGGGACTAGCGGGAGGGCCCGGTGGGGAGCTGTTTTTT.

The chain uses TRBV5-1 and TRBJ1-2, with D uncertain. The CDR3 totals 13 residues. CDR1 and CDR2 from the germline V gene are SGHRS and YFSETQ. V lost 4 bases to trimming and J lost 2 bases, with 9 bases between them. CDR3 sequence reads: CASSGTDNYGYTF. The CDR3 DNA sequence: TGCGCCAGCAGCGGTACAGACAACTATGGCTACACCTTC.

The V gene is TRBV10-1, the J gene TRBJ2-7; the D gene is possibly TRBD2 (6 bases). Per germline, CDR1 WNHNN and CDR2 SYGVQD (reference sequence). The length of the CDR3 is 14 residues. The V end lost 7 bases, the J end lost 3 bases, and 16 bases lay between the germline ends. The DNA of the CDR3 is TGCGCCAGCACCCCGACTAGATCGGGCTACGAGCAGTACTTC. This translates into CASTPTRSGYEQYF.

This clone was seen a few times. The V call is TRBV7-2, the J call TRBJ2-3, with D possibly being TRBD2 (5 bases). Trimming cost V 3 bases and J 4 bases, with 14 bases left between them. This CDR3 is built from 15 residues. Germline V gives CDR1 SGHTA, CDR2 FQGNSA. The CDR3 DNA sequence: TGTGCCAGCAGCTTTGGAGTTAGGCGGGCAGATACGCAGTATTTT. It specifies CASSFGVRRADTQYF.

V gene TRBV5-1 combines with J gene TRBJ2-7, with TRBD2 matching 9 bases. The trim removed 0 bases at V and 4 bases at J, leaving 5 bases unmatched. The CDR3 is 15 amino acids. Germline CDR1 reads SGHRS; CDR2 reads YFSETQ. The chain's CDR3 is CASSLGLADLYEQYF. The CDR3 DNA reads TGCGCCAGCAGCTTGGGACTAGCGGATTTATACGAGCAGTACTTC.

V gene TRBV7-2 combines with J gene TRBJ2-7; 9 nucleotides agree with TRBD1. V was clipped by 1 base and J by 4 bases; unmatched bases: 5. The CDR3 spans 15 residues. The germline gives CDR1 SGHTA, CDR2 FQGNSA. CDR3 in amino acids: CASSLGGDREYEQYF. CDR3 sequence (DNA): TGTGCCAGCAGCTTAGGAGGGGACAGGGAGTACGAGCAGTACTTC.

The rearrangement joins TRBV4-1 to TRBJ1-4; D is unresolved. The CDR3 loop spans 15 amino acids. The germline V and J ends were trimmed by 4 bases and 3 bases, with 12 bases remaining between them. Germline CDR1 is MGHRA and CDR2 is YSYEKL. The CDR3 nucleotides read TGCGCCAGCAGCCCCCCCGAGGGTGCTAATGAAAAACTGTTTTTT. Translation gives CASSPPEGANEKLFF.

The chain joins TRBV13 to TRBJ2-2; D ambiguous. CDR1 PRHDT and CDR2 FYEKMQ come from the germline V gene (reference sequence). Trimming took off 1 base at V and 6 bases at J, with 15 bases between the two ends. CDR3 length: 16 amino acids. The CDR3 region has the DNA TGTGCCAGCAGCTTAGACTACAAGGCCTTCGCCGGGGAGCTGTTTTTT. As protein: CASSLDYKAFAGELFF.

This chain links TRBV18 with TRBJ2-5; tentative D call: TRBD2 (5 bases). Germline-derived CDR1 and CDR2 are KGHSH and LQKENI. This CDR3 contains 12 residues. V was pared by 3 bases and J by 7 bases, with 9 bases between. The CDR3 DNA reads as TGTGCCAGCTCACCCGGGGAAGGGACCCAGTACTTC. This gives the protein CASSPGEGTQYF.

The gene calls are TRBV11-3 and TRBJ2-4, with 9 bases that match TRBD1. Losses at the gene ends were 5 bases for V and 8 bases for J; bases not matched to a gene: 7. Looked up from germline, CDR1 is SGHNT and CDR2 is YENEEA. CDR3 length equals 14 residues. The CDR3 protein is CASSPQGQGDIQYF. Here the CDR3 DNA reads TGTGCCAGCAGCCCTCAGGGACAGGGTGACATTCAGTACTTC.

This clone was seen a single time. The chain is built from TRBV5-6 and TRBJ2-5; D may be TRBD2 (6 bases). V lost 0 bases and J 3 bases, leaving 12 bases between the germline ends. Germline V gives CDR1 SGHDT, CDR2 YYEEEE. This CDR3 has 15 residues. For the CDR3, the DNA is TGTGCCAGCAGCTTGGCTTCCGGGGGTGAAGAGACCCAGTACTTC. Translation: CASSLASGGEETQYF. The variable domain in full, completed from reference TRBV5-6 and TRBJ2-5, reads DAGVTQSPTHLIKTRGQQVTLRCSPKSGHDTVSWYQQALGQGPQFIFQYYEEEERQRGNFPDRFSGHQFPNYSSELNVNALLLGDSALYLCASSLASGGEETQYFGPGTRLLVL.

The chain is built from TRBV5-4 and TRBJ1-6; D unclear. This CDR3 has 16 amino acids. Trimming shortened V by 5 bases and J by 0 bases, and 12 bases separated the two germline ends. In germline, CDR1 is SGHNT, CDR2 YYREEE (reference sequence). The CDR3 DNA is TGTGCCAGCAGGCTGGAAGGAGGCTCCTATAATTCACCCCTCCACTTT. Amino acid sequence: CASRLEGGSYNSPLHF.

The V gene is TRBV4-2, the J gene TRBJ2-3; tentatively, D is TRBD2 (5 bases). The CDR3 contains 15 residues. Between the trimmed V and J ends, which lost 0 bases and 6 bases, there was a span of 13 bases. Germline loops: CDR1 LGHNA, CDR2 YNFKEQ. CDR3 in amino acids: CASSQEGVRGDTQYF. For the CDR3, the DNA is TGTGCCAGCAGCCAAGAGGGAGTCAGAGGGGATACGCAGTATTTT.

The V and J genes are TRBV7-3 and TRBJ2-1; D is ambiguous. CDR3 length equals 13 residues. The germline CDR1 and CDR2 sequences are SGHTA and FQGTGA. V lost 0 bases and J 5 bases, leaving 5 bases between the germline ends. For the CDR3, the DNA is TGTGCCAGCAGCTTAACTCCAGACAATGAGCAGTTCTTC. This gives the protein CASSLTPDNEQFF.

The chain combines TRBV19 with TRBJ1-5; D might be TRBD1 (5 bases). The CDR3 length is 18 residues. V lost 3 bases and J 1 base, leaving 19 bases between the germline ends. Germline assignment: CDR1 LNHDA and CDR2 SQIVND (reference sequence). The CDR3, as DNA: TGTGCCAGTAGTATCACGGTCGGAGGGTCAGGGAGCAATCAGCCCCAGCATTTT. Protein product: CASSITVGGSGSNQPQHF.

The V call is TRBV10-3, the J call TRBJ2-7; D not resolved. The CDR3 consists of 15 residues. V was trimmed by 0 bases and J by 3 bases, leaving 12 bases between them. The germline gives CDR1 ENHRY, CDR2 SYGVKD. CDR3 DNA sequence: TGTGCCATCAGTGAGTCGACTCCCCGGTTCTACGAGCAGTACTTC. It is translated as CAISESTPRFYEQYF.

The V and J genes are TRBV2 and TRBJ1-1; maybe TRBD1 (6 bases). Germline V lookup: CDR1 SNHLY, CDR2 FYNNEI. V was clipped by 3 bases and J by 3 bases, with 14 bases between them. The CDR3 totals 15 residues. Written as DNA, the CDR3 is TGTGCCAGCAGTGATGTGGGGGCAAAAGACACTGAAGCTTTCTTT. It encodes CASSDVGAKDTEAFF.

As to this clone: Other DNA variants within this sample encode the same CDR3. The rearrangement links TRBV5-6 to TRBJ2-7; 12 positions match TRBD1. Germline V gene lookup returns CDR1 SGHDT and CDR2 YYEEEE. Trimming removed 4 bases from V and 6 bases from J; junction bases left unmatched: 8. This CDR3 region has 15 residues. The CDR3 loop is CASSPDGTGGLEQYV. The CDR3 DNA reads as TGTGCCAGCAGCCCCGACGGGACAGGGGGCCTCGAGCAGTACGTC.

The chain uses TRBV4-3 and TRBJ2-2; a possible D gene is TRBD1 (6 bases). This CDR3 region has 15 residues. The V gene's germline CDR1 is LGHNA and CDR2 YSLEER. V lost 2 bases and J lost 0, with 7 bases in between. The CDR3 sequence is CASSQTGTNTGELFF. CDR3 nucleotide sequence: TGCGCCAGCAGCCAAACAGGGACGAACACCGGGGAGCTGTTTTTT.